The 14 T cell receptor beta chains below come from one sample, sequenced in a study of monozygotic twins with inflammatory bowel disease. TCRdb derives one entry per CDR3 protein from the 5' RACE reads, leaving out DNA. Recorded for this sample: 350,000 to 550,000 distinct CDR3 sequences. Sequencing used blood. The receptor set was obtained from a human donor with ulcerative colitis or Crohn's disease, or a healthy co-twin of an affected twin (not recorded which).

The rearrangement uses TRBV10-3 and TRBJ2-3; there is no DNA to check the TCRdb D call of TRBD2. CDR1 and CDR2 from the germline V gene are ENHRY and SYGVKD. This CDR3 region has 16 residues. Here the CDR3 reads CAISFLAGGGADTQYF.

J is TRBJ2-7 and V is TRBV10-3; TCRdb calls TRBD1, which cannot be checked without DNA. Germline V gives CDR1 ENHRY, CDR2 SYGVKD. The CDR3 spans 15 residues. The CDR3 sequence is CAISESRQGGNEQYF.

The chain is built from TRBV5-1 and TRBJ2-7; TCRdb returns TRBD1, unconfirmable since there is no DNA. The CDR3 consists of 15 residues. Germline values: CDR1 SGHRS, CDR2 YFSETQ. This CDR3 is CASSLAVSDRNEQYF.

The V and J genes are TRBV7-2 and TRBJ2-1; TCRdb's D call of TRBD2 is untestable without DNA. Germline V CDR1 and CDR2: SGHTA, FQGNSA. The CDR3 covers 18 residues. The CDR3 sequence is CASSLASSSGGAYNEQFF.

This sequence joins TRBV5-1 and TRBJ2-5; the TCRdb D gene call, TRBD1, has no DNA to confirm it. CDR1 is SGHRS and CDR2 is YFSETQ in the germline V gene. This CDR3 is 15 amino acids long. The CDR3 region is CASSQGTGRLETQYF.

The rearrangement links TRBV4-1 to TRBJ2-1; TCRdb indicates TRBD2, and absent DNA this call remains unverified. CDR1 and CDR2 (germline): MGHRA, YSYEKL. CDR3 size: 16 residues. Here the CDR3 reads CASSQDLAGIYNEQFF.

The V call is TRBV19, the J call TRBJ1-2; TCRdb's D gene call, TRBD1, goes unchecked for lack of DNA. The CDR3 consists of 16 residues. CDR1 and CDR2 (germline): LNHDA, SQIVND (reference sequence). CDR3 region: CASSQPAGQAPYGYTF.

The chain recombines TRBV20-1 with TRBJ2-1; the TCRdb D gene call, TRBD1, has no DNA to confirm it. The V gene's germline CDR1 is DFQATT and CDR2 SNEGSKA (reference sequence). The CDR3 spans 13 residues. The CDR3 is CSAQRGALYEQFF.

The chain couples TRBV20-1 to TRBJ2-4; the TCRdb call, TRBD2, lacks DNA for checking. Looked up from germline, CDR1 is DFQATT and CDR2 is SNEGSKA (reference sequence). The CDR3 is 17 residues long. CDR3 sequence reads: CSASGLAGDLAKNIQYF.

The CDR3: CASSLRRDTQYF. V and J are TRBV28 and TRBJ2-3. CDR1 MDHEN and CDR2 SYDVKM come from the germline V gene. The CDR3 length is 12 residues. Combining the CDR3 with reference TRBV28 and TRBJ2-3 gives the whole variable domain DVKVTQSSRYLVKRTGEKVFLECVQDMDHENMFWYRQDPGLGLRLIYFSYDVKMKEKGDIPEGYSVSREKKERFSLILESASTNQTSMYLCASSLRRDTQYFGPGTRLTVL.

The chain carries TRBV20-1 and TRBJ1-1. The CDR3 has 16 residues. The V gene's germline CDR1 is DFQATT and CDR2 SNEGSKA (reference sequence). The CDR3 is CSARDTGGMMNTEAFF.

V gene TRBV7-9 combines with J gene TRBJ2-4. Germline V gives CDR1 SEHNR, CDR2 FQNEAQ (reference sequence). The CDR3 loop spans 17 amino acids. The CDR3: CASSSPILAINDEVQYF.

This chain connects TRBV7-3 to TRBJ2-7; the D call from TCRdb, TRBD1, cannot be confirmed without DNA. The CDR3 is 14 residues long. Germline loops: CDR1 SGHTA, CDR2 FQGTGA. This chain's CDR3 is CASSSTGGAYEQYF.

The chain couples TRBV19 to TRBJ1-6. Germline V gene lookup returns CDR1 LNHDA and CDR2 SQIVND (reference sequence). This CDR3 is 14 amino acids long. The CDR3 here is CGSSEQGPNSPLHF.